This is a list of T cell receptor beta chains from one sample in a study of beta chain features in type 1 diabetes. The repertoire was sequenced with immunoSEQ multiplex PCR; TCRdb's copy has only in-frame clones and lacks some. The data contain over 40,000 clones, approximately 70% of them singletons. The sequenced sample consisted of Tregs from blood. These TCRs come from a woman younger than 30 with type 1 diabetes. CDR3s include the opening cysteine and the closing phenylalanine or tryptophan. A D gene is named only where the DNA matches it firmly. Where a row states a size, it is once, few, many or the class of an expanded clone; other rows omit it.

DNA: TGTGCCAGCAGTCGGGAGACCCAGTACTTC
CDR3: CASSRETQYF
J: TRBJ2-5
size: .
D: .
V: TRBV6-6

DNA: TGTGCCAGTAGTATTGGGGCCAACAGGGATAAGAACATTCAGTACTTC
CDR3: CASSIGANRDKNIQYF
J: TRBJ2-4
size: .
D: .
V: TRBV19

DNA: TGTGCCAGCAGCGTAGTGACAGGACGGGGCACTGAAGCTTTCTTT
CDR3: CASSVVTGRGTEAFF
J: TRBJ1-1
size: .
D: .
V: TRBV9

DNA: TGCGCCAGCAGCCAAGGGACAGTCAATTCACCCCTCCACTTT
CDR3: CASSQGTVNSPLHF
J: TRBJ1-6
size: .
D: TRBD1
V: TRBV5-1

DNA: TGCGCCAGCAGCCCCACAGGGCTCCGGGCCTACAATGAGCAGTTCTTC
CDR3: CASSPTGLRAYNEQFF
J: TRBJ2-1
size: few
D: .
V: TRBV4-3

DNA: TGTGCCAGCACCCGGACAGGGGGCGCTTTGGGGTACACTGAAGCTTTCTTT
CDR3: CASTRTGGALGYTEAFF
J: TRBJ1-1
size: .
D: TRBD1
V: TRBV11-2

DNA: TGTGCCAGCAGAGAGTCCGGGACAGTTTCCTACGAGCAGTACTTC
CDR3: CASRESGTVSYEQYF
J: TRBJ2-7
size: .
D: TRBD1
V: TRBV28

DNA: TGTGCCACTAACCCGACAGGGTTTAATCAGCCCCAGCATTTT
CDR3: CATNPTGFNQPQHF
J: TRBJ1-5
size: .
D: TRBD1
V: TRBV10-3

DNA: TGTGCCAGCAGCAAAACAGGGCGGAACGAGCAGTACTTC
CDR3: CASSKTGRNEQYF
J: TRBJ2-7
size: .
D: .
V: TRBV5-6

DNA: TGTGCCAGCTCCCGGGGACTAGCGGGGGTCCATCAGTACTTC
CDR3: CASSRGLAGVHQYF
J: TRBJ2-7
size: .
D: TRBD2
V: TRBV6-6

DNA: TGTGCCAGCAGTTTAAGGTCTAGGGGTGAGCAGTTCTTC
CDR3: CASSLRSRGEQFF
J: TRBJ2-1
size: .
D: .
V: TRBV28

DNA: TGTGCCAGCAGCGTCGGACTAGCGGGAGGCGAGCAGTACTTC
CDR3: CASSVGLAGGEQYF
J: TRBJ2-7
size: .
D: TRBD2
V: TRBV9

DNA: TGTGCCAGCAGTCAAAACCCTAGCCGTTTGCGCGAGCAGTTCTTC
CDR3: CASSQNPSRLREQFF
J: TRBJ2-1
size: .
D: .
V: TRBV6-1

DNA: TGTGCCAGCAACGCCGGGACACTGAACACCGGGGAGCTGTTTTTT
CDR3: CASNAGTLNTGELFF
J: TRBJ2-2
size: .
D: .
V: TRBV5-6

DNA: TGTGCCAGCAGATTAGCGGGTGAGCAGTACTTC
CDR3: CASRLAGEQYF
J: TRBJ2-7
size: once
D: TRBD2
V: TRBV28

DNA: TGTGCCAGCAGCCGAGCGGGAGGGGTGGATACGCAGTATTTT
CDR3: CASSRAGGVDTQYF
J: TRBJ2-3
size: .
D: TRBD2
V: TRBV7-2